Listed here are 25 T cell receptor beta chains from one sample, sequenced in a study of shared clonotypes between healthy human individuals. Terminally differentiated effector memory CD45RA+ cells were excluded by CCR7 positive selection of CD45RO-negative cells. Data came from immunoSEQ multiplex PCR; TCRdb stores just in-frame clones and leaves some out. The data hold nearly 600,000 clones, with roughly 96% observed a single time. The sample taken for sequencing was naive CD8+ T cells sorted from blood. Source of these receptors: a woman younger than 45 in good health.

J is TRBJ2-1 and V is TRBV9, with D maybe TRBD2 (6 bases). The length of the CDR3 is 14 residues. V gave up 0 bases and J gave up 9 bases, with 13 bases separating them. In germline, CDR1 is SGDLS, CDR2 YYNGEE. Written as DNA, the CDR3 is TGTGCCAGCAGCGTAGGCGGGGTAGGAAGTGAGCAGTTCTTC. As protein: CASSVGGVGSEQFF.

This sequence joins TRBV27 and TRBJ2-7; D is possibly TRBD2 (6 bases). Between the trimmed V and J ends, which lost 2 bases and 4 bases, there was a span of 15 bases. Germline V gene sequence: CDR1 MNHEY, CDR2 SMNVEV (reference sequence). This CDR3 contains 15 residues. CDR3 sequence: CASSLGGNWIYEQYF. The CDR3 coding sequence is TGTGCCAGCAGTTTAGGAGGGAATTGGATATACGAGCAGTACTTC.

The chain joins TRBV13 to TRBJ2-7, with a weak D call TRBD1 (6 bases). Germline lookup yields CDR1 PRHDT and CDR2 FYEKMQ (reference sequence). This CDR3 is built from 13 residues. Between the trimmed V and J ends, which lost 2 bases and 3 bases, there was a span of 8 bases. This chain's CDR3 is CASSLRDNYEQYF. The CDR3 bases are TGTGCCAGCAGCTTAAGGGACAACTACGAGCAGTACTTC.

The chain employs TRBV4-2 and TRBJ2-1, with 10 nucleotides matching TRBD2. The CDR3 sequence is 17 residues long. The trim removed 1 base at V and 6 bases at J, leaving 9 bases unmatched. Germline V CDR1 and CDR2: LGHNA, YNFKEQ. The CDR3 DNA follows: TGTGCCAGCAGCCAAGCCCCTCTAGCGGGAGTGGGCAATGAGCAGTTCTTC. It specifies CASSQAPLAGVGNEQFF.

The V call is TRBV10-3, the J call TRBJ2-1, with TRBD1 identical over 8 bases. The CDR3 consists of 13 residues. Germline CDR1 ENHRY, CDR2 SYGVKD. Losses at the gene ends were 9 bases for V and 5 bases for J; bases not matched to a gene: 6. CDR3: CAIHPDRDNEQFF. The CDR3 DNA is TGTGCCATACACCCGGACAGGGACAATGAGCAGTTCTTC.

The CDR3 DNA sequence: TGCAGCACCGAGAGAGTCCAGGGGCAGAACTATGGCTACACCTTC. Protein product: CSTERVQGQNYGYTF. The chain links TRBV29-1 to TRBJ1-2; a possible D gene is TRBD1 (6 bases). Trimming stripped 8 bases from V and 2 bases from J, with 21 bases between. This CDR3 is 15 amino acids long. Per the germline V gene, CDR1 is SQVTM and CDR2 is ANQGSEA.

This rearrangement joins TRBV9 to TRBJ2-1, with TRBD2 matching over 7 bases. Germline-derived CDR1 and CDR2 are SGDLS and YYNGEE. The CDR3 extends over 15 amino acids. V was pared by 0 bases and J by 8 bases, with 8 bases of the junction left unmatched. The CDR3 spells CASSVEGGSLDEQFF. The CDR3 DNA is TGTGCCAGCAGCGTAGAGGGCGGGAGCTTAGATGAGCAGTTCTTC.

V is TRBV20-1 and J is TRBJ1-2; D gene unclear. The V end was cut by 5 bases, the J end by 4 bases, with 5 bases between. The CDR3 covers 10 residues. From germline, CDR1 is DFQATT and CDR2 SNEGSKA (reference sequence). This CDR3 reads CSAVFYGYTF. The CDR3 DNA follows: TGCAGTGCTGTGTTCTATGGCTACACCTTC.

A few counts support this clone. The rearrangement links TRBV5-1 to TRBJ1-2; unclear D gene. Trimming left V 0 bases short and J 5 bases short, with 11 bases between. This CDR3 is 14 amino acids long. CDR1 and CDR2 from the germline V gene are SGHRS and YFSETQ. In nucleotides, the CDR3 is TGCGCCAGCAGCTTGGGTTATCAGCCTTATGGCTACACCTTC. Amino acid sequence: CASSLGYQPYGYTF.

This chain joins TRBV7-6 and TRBJ1-2, with D unclear. Trimming removed 1 base from V and 1 base from J, with 10 bases in between. The CDR3 extends over 15 amino acids. Germline V gives CDR1 SGHVS, CDR2 FNYEAQ. The CDR3 sequence is CASSLGGQDNYGYTF. CDR3 nucleotide sequence: TGTGCCAGCAGCTTAGGAGGGCAGGATAACTATGGCTACACCTTC.

About this clone: At the DNA level, this CDR3 is encoded by other sequences in the same sample as well. The DNA of the CDR3 is TGTGCCAGTAGTATCGGGGGGGCTGAAGCTTTCTTT. Its translation: CASSIGGAEAFF. The rearrangement joins TRBV19 to TRBJ1-1; TRBD1 is a possible D gene (5 bases). This CDR3 contains 12 residues. Trimming pared 3 bases from V and 6 bases from J, leaving 8 bases between. The germline V gene encodes CDR1 LNHDA and CDR2 SQIVND (reference sequence).

This rearrangement joins TRBV7-9 to TRBJ1-1, with TRBD1 as a possible D gene (5 bases). V lost 1 base and J 5 bases, leaving 11 bases between the germline ends. The CDR3 length is 14 residues. The germline gives CDR1 SEHNR, CDR2 FQNEAQ (reference sequence). The CDR3 DNA reads as TGTGCCAGCAGCTTAGTAGGGGTCGGGACTGAAGCTTTCTTT. Translated: CASSLVGVGTEAFF.

The V call is TRBV5-6, the J call TRBJ1-2; D gene uncertain. Germline CDR1 reads SGHDT; CDR2 reads YYEEEE. The CDR3 is made up of 13 amino acids. V was cut by 4 bases and J by 7 bases, with 14 bases left in between. CDR3 in DNA: TGTGCCAGCAGCACCTCCCCCCCTCTTGGCTACACCTTC. Translated: CASSTSPPLGYTF. Drawing the rest from reference TRBV5-6 and TRBJ1-2, the complete variable domain is DAGVTQSPTHLIKTRGQQVTLRCSPKSGHDTVSWYQQALGQGPQFIFQYYEEEERQRGNFPDRFSGHQFPNYSSELNVNALLLGDSALYLCASSTSPPLGYTFGSGTRLTVV.

The CDR3 region is CASSLVGGRGADTQYF. The CDR3 DNA reads as TGTGCCAGCAGCTTAGTTGGCGGAAGGGGGGCAGATACGCAGTATTTT. The chain is built from TRBV11-2 and TRBJ2-3; possibly TRBD1 or TRBD2 for D (6 bases each). Germline V gene sequence: CDR1 SGHAT, CDR2 FQNNGV. The length of the CDR3 is 16 residues. V lost 1 base, J lost 4 bases, and 15 bases lay in between.

This rearrangement joins TRBV7-9 to TRBJ2-7; the match to TRBD1 covers 8 bases. CDR1 and CDR2 from the germline V gene are SEHNR and FQNEAQ (reference sequence). V shed 5 bases and J 4 bases; nucleotides not matched to a gene: 10. This CDR3 has 15 amino acids. CDR3: CASSTGQERGYEQYF. CDR3 DNA sequence: TGTGCCAGCAGCACGGGACAGGAGAGGGGGTACGAGCAGTACTTC.

The chain recombines TRBV2 with TRBJ2-7; TRBD1 aligns across 9 bases. After removal of 0 bases from V and 4 bases from J, the junction contained 7 bases not matched to a gene. CDR3 length: 16 residues. Germline V gene data show CDR1 as SNHLY and CDR2 as FYNNEI. The CDR3 sequence is CASSEAKTGGWYEQYF. As DNA, the CDR3 is TGTGCCAGCAGTGAAGCCAAAACAGGGGGCTGGTACGAGCAGTACTTC. Supplemented by reference TRBV2 and TRBJ2-7, the full variable domain reads EPEVTQTPSHQVTQMGQEVILRCVPISNHLYFYWYRQILGQKVEFLVSFYNNEISEKSEIFDDQFSVERPDGSNFTLKIRSTKLEDSAMYFCASSEAKTGGWYEQYFGPGTRLTVT.

The rearrangement joins TRBV19 to TRBJ2-1; maybe TRBD2 (6 bases). Germline loops: CDR1 LNHDA, CDR2 SQIVND (reference sequence). With 7 bases removed from V and 3 bases from J, the gap between germline ends came to 19 bases. The CDR3 has 16 residues. CDR3 nucleotide sequence: TGTGCCAGTAATCCCGCGGGCGGGGAATTCTACAATGAGCAGTTCTTC. It is translated as CASNPAGGEFYNEQFF.

The chain has TRBV4-1 and TRBJ2-1; D gene uncertain. The CDR3 sequence is 14 residues long. Trimming shortened V by 1 base and J by 6 bases, and 10 bases separated the two germline ends. CDR1 MGHRA and CDR2 YSYEKL come from the germline V gene. The CDR3: CASSQGVVPNEQFF. In nucleotides, the CDR3 is TGCGCCAGCAGCCAAGGGGTAGTACCCAATGAGCAGTTCTTC.

The genes are TRBV7-6 and TRBJ2-7; no clear D. The CDR3 loop spans 15 amino acids. Trimming pared 1 base from V and 0 bases from J, leaving 10 bases between. Looked up from germline, CDR1 is SGHVS and CDR2 is FNYEAQ. The CDR3 here is CASSLGGYTSYEQYF. CDR3 in DNA: TGTGCCAGCAGCTTAGGGGGATATACCTCCTACGAGCAGTACTTC.

With respect to this clone: At the DNA level, this CDR3 is encoded by other sequences in the same sample as well. CDR3 nucleotide sequence: TGCAGTGCTCGTTCCTACGAGCAGTACTTC. It codes for CSARSYEQYF. This rearrangement joins TRBV20-1 to TRBJ2-7; D unclear. V lost 5 bases and J 1 base, leaving 3 bases between the germline ends. The CDR3 sequence is 10 residues long. Germline assignment: CDR1 DFQATT and CDR2 SNEGSKA (reference sequence).

The rearrangement uses TRBV7-9 and TRBJ2-1; D call uncertain. This CDR3 spans 14 amino acids. Trimming removed 1 base at V and 5 bases at J, with 9 bases between. Germline values: CDR1 SEHNR, CDR2 FQNEAQ (reference sequence). The CDR3 loop reads CASSLGRDDNEQFF. The CDR3 coding sequence is TGTGCCAGCAGCTTAGGTCGTGACGACAATGAGCAGTTCTTC.

The chain carries TRBV6-6 and TRBJ1-4; TRBD1 matches at 8 bases. J lost 7 bases, V lost 0 bases, and 1 base had no gene match. The length of the CDR3 is 14 residues. The germline gives CDR1 MNHNY, CDR2 SVGAGI (reference sequence). CDR3: CASSYSDRAEKLFF. The CDR3 bases are TGTGCCAGCAGTTACTCGGACAGGGCTGAAAAACTGTTTTTT.

The CDR3 protein is CASSLPPGTGLYNEQFF. CDR3 in DNA: TGTGCCAGCAGTTTACCGCCCGGGACAGGACTCTACAATGAGCAGTTCTTC. This chain joins TRBV27 and TRBJ2-1; 8 positions match TRBD1. Per germline, CDR1 MNHEY and CDR2 SMNVEV (reference sequence). The V gene end was trimmed by 2 bases and the J gene end by 3 bases; junction bases not matched to a gene: 9. The CDR3 is made up of 17 amino acids.

As DNA, the CDR3 is TGTGCCAGCAGCTTGCCGACGGGTTCTGATCAGCCCCAGCATTTT. Translation: CASSLPTGSDQPQHF. This chain joins TRBV7-2 and TRBJ1-5; the D is unclear. Germline lookup yields CDR1 SGHTA and CDR2 FQGNSA. Trimming shortened V by 3 bases and J by 5 bases, and 14 bases separated the two germline ends. This CDR3 contains 15 residues.

The chain employs TRBV6-6 and TRBJ2-5; TRBD2 agrees at 9 bases. The better agreement between TRBJ2-7 and the DNA end casts doubt on the J call. This CDR3 is built from 13 residues. The germline gives CDR1 MNHNY, CDR2 SVGAGI (reference sequence). The DNA for the CDR3 is TGTGCCAGCAGTCAACTAGCGGGCTACGAGCAGTACTTC. This translates into CASSQLAGYEQYF.